One sample yielded the 20 T cell receptor beta chains listed below, sequenced in a study of blood T cell repertoires in COVID-19. TCRdb's copy holds only in-frame clones and misses some; the assay was immunoSEQ multiplex PCR. The top ten clones hold roughly 0.6% of a sample with over 150,000 clones, around 85% of them seen once. The sample consisted of peripheral blood. Receptors were obtained from a man aged 60-69 years with COVID-19, enrolled during active disease.

This clone was found once. The chain couples TRBV29-1 to TRBJ2-6; D might be TRBD1 (5 bases). CDR1 and CDR2 from the germline V gene are SQVTM and ANQGSEA. Trimming took 3 bases from V and 2 from J, leaving 8 bases between them. This CDR3 is built from 14 residues. In DNA, the CDR3 is TGCAGCGTTGATGCAGGGACTGGGGCCAACGTCCTGACTTTC. It codes for CSVDAGTGANVLTF.

CDR3 nucleotide sequence: TGTGCCAGCAGCCTCCAGGGGGCGTACTATGGCTACACCTTC. This codes for CASSLQGAYYGYTF. The chain has TRBV6-2 or TRBV6-3 and TRBJ1-2, with TRBD1 matching over 8 bases. V gave up 6 bases and J gave up 3 bases; unmatched junction bases: 6. The CDR3 is made up of 14 amino acids. Germline loops: CDR1 MNHEY, CDR2 SVGEGT.

The chain employs TRBV9 and TRBJ2-1, with unresolved D. The CDR3 length is 16 residues. Germline lookup yields CDR1 SGDLS and CDR2 YYNGEE. V lost 0 bases and J lost 4, with 14 bases in between. Here the CDR3 reads CASSVDLVPPYNEQFF. The CDR3 DNA sequence: TGTGCCAGCAGCGTAGATCTAGTCCCACCTTACAATGAGCAGTTCTTC.

The rearrangement joins TRBV5-6 to TRBJ1-5; 9 bases align to TRBD1. Trimming at V came to 1 base and at J to 0 bases, leaving 2 bases not matched to a gene. The length of the CDR3 is 16 residues. The germline V gene has CDR1 SGHDT and CDR2 YYEEEE. DNA for the CDR3: TGTGCCAGCAGCTTGTGGGACAGGGATAGCAATCAGCCCCAGCATTTT. As protein: CASSLWDRDSNQPQHF. Full variable domain (outside the CDR3, taken from reference TRBV5-6 and TRBJ1-5): DAGVTQSPTHLIKTRGQQVTLRCSPKSGHDTVSWYQQALGQGPQFIFQYYEEEERQRGNFPDRFSGHQFPNYSSELNVNALLLGDSALYLCASSLWDRDSNQPQHFGDGTRLSIL.

V is TRBV4-3 and J is TRBJ1-1, with D possibly TRBD1 on 6 matching bases. The germline V gene encodes CDR1 LGHNA and CDR2 YSLEER. Trimming shortened V by 2 bases and J by 0 bases, and 10 bases separated the two germline ends. The CDR3 has 15 amino acids. The CDR3 DNA reads TGCGCCAGCAGCCAACAAGGGGGGGTGAACACTGAAGCTTTCTTT. Its translation is CASSQQGGVNTEAFF.

This chain connects TRBV29-1 to TRBJ2-1; TRBD1 aligns across 9 bases. The germline V gene encodes CDR1 SQVTM and CDR2 ANQGSEA. V was clipped by 7 bases and J by 5 bases; unmatched bases: 9. The CDR3 runs to 14 residues. The CDR3 DNA is TGCAGCGCAAGCCCGGGACAGGGAAACAATGAGCAGTTCTTC. This gives the protein CSASPGQGNNEQFF.

This clone was recorded once. V is TRBV9 and J is TRBJ1-3; tentatively, D is TRBD1 (5 bases). The CDR3 runs to 14 residues. Germline-derived CDR1 and CDR2 are SGDLS and YYNGEE. Trimming pared 5 bases from V and 3 bases from J, leaving 12 bases between. This chain's CDR3 is CASSAGPDGNTIYF. The CDR3 bases are TGTGCCAGCAGTGCGGGGCCAGATGGAAACACCATATATTTT.

V is TRBV7-3 and J is TRBJ2-2; D not resolved. The germline V and J ends were trimmed by 2 bases and 2 bases, with 9 bases remaining between them. CDR1 SGHTA and CDR2 FQGTGA come from the germline V gene. This CDR3 comprises 15 residues. Written as DNA, the CDR3 is TGTGCCAGCAGCTTATTACCGCTAAACACCGGGGAGCTGTTTTTT. This gives the protein CASSLLPLNTGELFF. The full variable domain, its missing parts supplied by reference TRBV7-3 and TRBJ2-2, is GAGVSQTPSNKVTEKGKYVELRCDPISGHTALYWYRQSLGQGPEFLIYFQGTGAADDSGLPNDRFFAVRPEGSVSTLKIQRTERGDSAVYLCASSLLPLNTGELFFGEGSRLTVL.

V usage is TRBV29-1 and J usage is TRBJ1-2; tentatively, D is TRBD1 (6 bases). Trimming left V 2 bases short and J 4 bases short, with 11 bases between. This CDR3 spans 13 amino acids. Germline CDR1 reads SQVTM; CDR2 reads ANQGSEA. This CDR3 reads CSVEQGSGYGYTF. CDR3 nucleotide sequence: TGCAGCGTTGAACAGGGGTCGGGCTATGGCTACACCTTC.

V usage is TRBV9 and J usage is TRBJ2-1; 7 bases align to TRBD2. The CDR3 covers 16 residues. Germline CDR1 SGDLS, CDR2 YYNGEE. Germline trimming cut 0 bases from V and 6 bases from J; bases unmatched to any gene: 9. The CDR3 DNA sequence: TGTGCCAGCAGCGTAGAAAGACTAGCAGCGGGCAATGAGCAGTTCTTC. Protein sequence: CASSVERLAAGNEQFF.

The chain uses TRBV5-5 and TRBJ1-5; D not resolved. The CDR3 spans 14 residues. In germline, CDR1 is SGHKS, CDR2 YYEKEE (reference sequence). Trimming shortened V by 1 base and J by 8 bases, and 13 bases separated the two germline ends. This CDR3 reads CASSLFAGGEPQHF. As DNA, the CDR3 is TGTGCCAGCAGCTTGTTTGCAGGTGGTGAGCCCCAGCATTTT.

The genes are TRBV18 and TRBJ1-1, with D unclear. From germline, CDR1 is KGHSH and CDR2 LQKENI. V was pared by 3 bases and J by 1 base, with 9 bases between. The CDR3 covers 14 residues. The CDR3 loop reads CASSPRGGNTEAFF. DNA for the CDR3: TGTGCCAGCTCACCTCGGGGAGGGAACACTGAAGCTTTCTTT.

Concerning this clone itself: A read error may explain this, as a much larger clone is one base away. The chain combines TRBV7-9 with TRBJ2-7; no definite D call. The CDR3 is 11 amino acids. Between the trimmed V and J ends, which lost 5 bases and 4 bases, there was a span of 6 bases. Germline-derived CDR1 and CDR2 are SEHNR and FQNEAQ (reference sequence). CDR3 loop: CASSPFYEQYF. The CDR3 DNA sequence: TGTGCCAGCAGCCCCTTTTACGAGCAGTACTTC. The full variable domain, rest sourced from reference TRBV7-9 and TRBJ2-7, is DTGVSQNPRHKITKRGQNVTFRCDPISEHNRLYWYRQTLGQGPEFLTYFQNEAQLEKSRLLSDRFSAERPKGSFSTLEIQRTEQGDSAMYLCASSPFYEQYFGPGTRLTVT.

This chain connects TRBV11-3 to TRBJ2-2; TRBD2 matches 7 bases. After removal of 4 bases from V and 0 bases from J, the junction contained 2 bases not matched to a gene. The CDR3 consists of 15 residues. CDR1 is SGHNT and CDR2 is YENEEA in the germline V gene. For the CDR3, the DNA is TGTGCCAGCAGCTGGGCGGGGGCGAACACCGGGGAGCTGTTTTTT. This codes for CASSWAGANTGELFF.

CDR3 residues: CASSQDALANEKLFF. The CDR3 DNA reads as TGCGCCAGCAGCCAAGATGCCTTAGCTAATGAAAAACTGTTTTTT. The V call is TRBV4-3, the J call TRBJ1-4; unclear D gene. The V and J ends lost 0 bases and 3 bases respectively, with 8 bases between them. Per germline, CDR1 LGHNA and CDR2 YSLEER. The CDR3 covers 15 residues.

The chain employs TRBV5-6 and TRBJ1-1; TRBD1 matches at 9 bases. Germline V gene lookup returns CDR1 SGHDT and CDR2 YYEEEE. This CDR3 is 14 amino acids long. V trimming: 3 bases; J trimming: 7 bases; junction bases outside the gene matches: 7. The CDR3 DNA reads TGTGCCAGCAGCTCCACAGGGGGCGCTTTTGAAGCTTTCTTT. Its protein product is CASSSTGGAFEAFF.

The rearrangement uses TRBV28 and TRBJ1-3; weak D call: TRBD1 (6 bases). This CDR3 has 15 amino acids. V dropped 5 bases and J dropped 1 base, with 12 bases sitting between them. CDR1 is MDHEN and CDR2 is SYDVKM in the germline V gene. CDR3 coding DNA: TGTGCCAGCAGTCCACAGGGCAAATCTGGAAACACCATATATTTT. It yields the protein CASSPQGKSGNTIYF.

The V and J genes are TRBV15 and TRBJ1-2, with 7 bases fitting TRBD1. Trimming took 3 bases from V and 2 from J; bases not matched to a gene: 3. This CDR3 region has 14 residues. Germline CDR1 LNHNV, CDR2 YYDKDF (reference sequence). CDR3 in DNA: TGTGCCACCAGCAGTAGGGACAGAAACTATGGCTACACCTTC. Translating gives CATSSRDRNYGYTF.

CDR3 region: CASSQDLNQPQHF. In nucleotides, the CDR3 is TGTGCCAGCAGCCAAGACCTCAATCAGCCCCAGCATTTT. This chain links TRBV3-1 (or the pseudogene TRBV3-2) with TRBJ1-5; D ambiguous. The CDR3 spans 13 residues. Germline CDR1 and CDR2: LGHDT and YNNKEL (reference sequence). Between the trimmed V and J ends, which lost 0 bases and 3 bases, there was a span of 3 bases.

This clone turned up a few times. The V gene is TRBV27, the J gene TRBJ1-2; D not resolved. V shed 6 bases and J shed 8 bases, with 25 bases lying between them. This CDR3 is 16 amino acids long. The germline V gene has CDR1 MNHEY and CDR2 SMNVEV (reference sequence). CDR3 residues: CASSPEAGEPRRGYTF. The CDR3 DNA is TGTGCCAGCAGCCCTGAGGCGGGAGAACCGCGACGGGGCTACACCTTC.